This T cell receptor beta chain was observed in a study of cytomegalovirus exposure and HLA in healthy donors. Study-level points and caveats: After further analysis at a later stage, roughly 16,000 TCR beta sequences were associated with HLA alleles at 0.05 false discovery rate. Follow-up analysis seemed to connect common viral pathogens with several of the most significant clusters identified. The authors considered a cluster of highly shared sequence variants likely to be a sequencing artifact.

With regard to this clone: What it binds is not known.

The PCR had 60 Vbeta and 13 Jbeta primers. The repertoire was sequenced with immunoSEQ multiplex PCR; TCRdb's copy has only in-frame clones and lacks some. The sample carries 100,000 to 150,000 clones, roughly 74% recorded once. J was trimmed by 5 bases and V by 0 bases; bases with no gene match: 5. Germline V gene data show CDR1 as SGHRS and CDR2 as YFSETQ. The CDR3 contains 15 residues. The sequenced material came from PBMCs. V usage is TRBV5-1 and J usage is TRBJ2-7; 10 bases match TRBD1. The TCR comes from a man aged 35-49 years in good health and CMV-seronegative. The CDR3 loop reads CASSLVRTGGDEQYF. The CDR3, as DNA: TGCGCCAGCAGCTTGGTTCGGACAGGGGGTGACGAGCAGTACTTC.